A single sample is the source of the 14 T cell receptor beta chains below, sequenced in a study of response to subunit inactivated influenza vaccine. TCRdb analysed the RT-PCR reads with MiXCR anew, one entry per CDR3 protein. The sample includes around 760,000 distinct CDR3 sequences, around 13% of them seen just once. The material sequenced was PBMCs from blood, taken about 14 days before vaccination. These receptors all stem from a man aged 45-65 years who received an inactivated influenza vaccine.

This clonotype occurred a few times. The V and J genes are TRBV6-5 and TRBJ2-2; D possibly corresponds to TRBD2 (6 bases). The CDR3 has 15 residues. V lost 6 bases, J lost 7 bases, and 18 bases lay in between. Germline CDR1 is MNHEY and CDR2 is SVGAGI. CDR3 in amino acids: CASSYGTAGYGELFF. CDR3 DNA: TGTGCCAGCAGCTATGGGACCGCGGGGTACGGGGAGCTGTTTTTT.

The chain employs TRBV5-1 and TRBJ2-3; D is unclear. Germline assignment: CDR1 SGHRS and CDR2 YFSETQ. The CDR3 is 18 amino acids. Trimming stripped 0 bases from V and 0 bases from J, with 17 bases between. For the CDR3, the DNA is TGCGCCAGCAGCTTGGTGGTAGGCTCGATCGCTAGCACAGATACGCAGTATTTT. It is translated as CASSLVVGSIASTDTQYF.

About this clonotype itself: The junction departs from germline at one end; a sequencing error may be responsible. The V call is TRBV12-3 or TRBV12-4, the J call TRBJ2-5; D is possibly TRBD2 (5 bases). The CDR3 runs to 19 residues. CDR3 residues: CACSSHGLGRGRFQETQYF. The CDR3 DNA sequence: TGTGCCTGCAGCTCCCATGGGCTAGGGAGAGGAAGATTCCAAGAGACCCAGTACTTC.

In this sample, this clonotype turned up a few times. V and J are TRBV5-1 and TRBJ2-7; 10 bases line up with TRBD1. The germline V gene encodes CDR1 SGHRS and CDR2 YFSETQ. The V and J ends lost 7 bases and 6 bases, in that order; junction bases with no gene match: 10. This CDR3 has 14 amino acids. CDR3 region: CASHPGQGYREQYF. The CDR3 nucleotides are TGCGCCAGCCACCCGGGACAGGGGTACCGCGAGCAGTACTTC.

This clonotype was found a few times. The gene calls are TRBV29-1 and TRBJ1-2, with a possible D match to TRBD1 (5 bases). Germline assignment: CDR1 SQVTM and CDR2 ANQGSEA. The ends were cut back, 4 bases at V and 0 bases at J, with 15 bases in the middle. This CDR3 contains 15 residues. The CDR3 region has the DNA TGCAGCGTTGGGGGGAGTCCCCGAGCTAACTATGGCTACACCTTC. It specifies CSVGGSPRANYGYTF.

V and J are TRBV6-1 and TRBJ2-7, with D unclear. Germline loops: CDR1 MNHNS, CDR2 SASEGT. Trimming stripped 6 bases from V and 0 bases from J, with 15 bases between. The length of the CDR3 is 15 residues. CDR3 region: CASSLRPSLSYEQYF. In DNA form, the CDR3 reads TGTGCCAGCAGCCTGAGACCAAGCCTCTCCTACGAGCAGTACTTC.

This clonotype was observed at least ten times. This chain links TRBV9 with TRBJ2-1; D is perhaps TRBD2 (7 bases). This CDR3 is built from 14 residues. Germline V gene sequence: CDR1 SGDLS, CDR2 YYNGEE. The germline V and J ends were trimmed by 3 bases and 5 bases, with 12 bases remaining between them. The CDR3 bases are TGTGCCAGCAGCGGTGGGGGGGGCGACAATGAGCAGTTCTTC. As protein: CASSGGGGDNEQFF.

This clonotype was recorded at least ten times. The chain carries TRBV4-3 and TRBJ2-7; D perhaps matches TRBD1 (5 bases). V lost 0 bases, J lost 3 bases, and 9 bases lay in between. This CDR3 has 14 residues. The germline gives CDR1 LGHNA, CDR2 YSLEER. The CDR3 DNA is TGCGCCAGCAGCCAAGAGCAGGGATTCTACGAGCAGTACTTC. Its translation: CASSQEQGFYEQYF.

The chain employs TRBV4-2 and TRBJ2-7; D may be TRBD2 (5 bases). The germline V gene encodes CDR1 LGHNA and CDR2 YNFKEQ. V lost 5 bases to trimming and J lost 6 bases, with 17 bases between them. The CDR3 has 14 residues. The CDR3 spells CASSSSSLAGEQYF. For the CDR3, the DNA is TGTGCCAGCAGCTCCTCCTCCTTGGCGGGCGAGCAGTACTTC.

This clonotype appeared a few times. The rearrangement joins TRBV12-3 or TRBV12-4 to TRBJ1-2; TRBD1 might be the D (5 bases). V was pared by 5 bases and J by 0 bases, with 10 bases between. The length of the CDR3 is 14 residues. CDR3 coding DNA: TGTGCCAGCAGTACAGGATTCGCTAACTATGGCTACACCTTC. It specifies CASSTGFANYGYTF.

On this clonotype: This clone may be a read error of a much larger clone one base away. The genes are TRBV4-1 and TRBJ2-1, with a possible D match to TRBD1 (8 bases). CDR3 length: 14 amino acids. CDR1 and CDR2 from the germline V gene are MGHRA and YSYEKL. The CDR3: CASNDRGGLDEHFF. The CDR3 nucleotides read TGCGCCAGCAACGACAGGGGAGGGTTAGATGAGCACTTCTTC.

This clonotype showed up just a few times. The chain employs TRBV28 and TRBJ2-3; no definite D call. The CDR3 totals 14 residues. Germline loops: CDR1 MDHEN, CDR2 SYDVKM. The V gene lost 7 bases and the J gene lost 5 bases, with 16 bases spanning the gap. The CDR3 DNA follows: TGTGCCAGCATTCGGCGCCTGGTGGGAGATACGCAGTATTTT. Translation: CASIRRLVGDTQYF.

The rearrangement links TRBV5-1 to TRBJ2-1; 11 bases agree with TRBD2. The V gene's germline CDR1 is SGHRS and CDR2 YFSETQ. J was trimmed by 4 bases and V by 6 bases; bases with no gene match: 6. The length of the CDR3 is 15 residues. CDR3 nucleotide sequence: TGCGCCAGCACAGTAGCGGGGGGGGTTTACAATGAGCAGTTCTTC. Translation: CASTVAGGVYNEQFF.

This chain uses TRBV9 with TRBJ2-7, with no clear D. Per the germline V gene, CDR1 is SGDLS and CDR2 is YYNGEE. This CDR3 is 12 amino acids long. V was pared by 4 bases and J by 6 bases, with 11 bases between. The CDR3 bases are TGTGCCAGCAGCCGCGATCAGCGCGAGCAGTACTTC. It yields the protein CASSRDQREQYF.